Listed here are 25 T cell receptor beta chains from one sample, sequenced in a study of CXCR3-negative and CXCR3-positive naive CD8 T cells. TRB cDNA was prepared as libraries by UMI-labeled 5' RACE. Using the 5' RACE reads, TCRdb records one entry per CDR3 protein without DNA. Its table records 35,000 to 50,000 distinct CDR3 sequences. Sequenced: memory CD8+ T cells from blood. Receptors were obtained from a human donor in good health. Some clones in this sample may be carry-over from other donors' samples.

The J gene is TRBJ2-7, the V gene TRBV5-6. Looked up from germline, CDR1 is SGHDT and CDR2 is YYEEEE. This CDR3 region has 11 residues. The CDR3 reads CASSSSLEQYF.

V and J are TRBV14 and TRBJ1-6; the D gene TCRdb calls, TRBD1, cannot be checked with no DNA. Germline lookup yields CDR1 SGHDN and CDR2 FVKESK. The CDR3 extends over 15 amino acids. This chain's CDR3 is CASSPVLGDNSPLHF. Full variable domain (outside the CDR3, taken from reference TRBV14 and TRBJ1-6): EAGVTQFPSHSVIEKGQTVTLRCDPISGHDNLYWYRRVMGKEIKFLLHFVKESKQDESGMPNNRFLAERTGGTYSTLKVQPAELEDSGVYFCASSPVLGDNSPLHFGNGTRLTVT.

The chain has TRBV28 and TRBJ2-7. Germline V gene data show CDR1 as MDHEN and CDR2 as SYDVKM. This CDR3 spans 12 amino acids. This CDR3 is CVSSLRGREQYF.

The chain is built from TRBV20-1 and TRBJ2-1; TCRdb indicates TRBD2, and absent DNA this call remains unverified. Germline values: CDR1 DFQATT, CDR2 SNEGSKA (reference sequence). The CDR3 is made up of 19 amino acids. Here the CDR3 reads CSARDPPAGGSRSYNEQFF.

The V gene is TRBV15, the J gene TRBJ1-1. The CDR3 extends over 16 amino acids. Per germline, CDR1 LNHNV and CDR2 YYDKDF (reference sequence). The CDR3: CATSRGSAATNTEAFF. The entire variable domain, with the rest obtained from reference TRBV15 and TRBJ1-1, is as follows: DAMVIQNPRYQVTQFGKPVTLSCSQTLNHNVMYWYQQKSSQAPKLLFHYYDKDFNNEADTPDNFQSRRPNTSFCFLDIRSPGLGDTAMYLCATSRGSAATNTEAFFGQGTRLTVV.

The CDR3 reads CASSLGVEQFF. This chain connects TRBV5-6 to TRBJ2-1. The CDR3 totals 11 residues. Germline CDR1 is SGHDT and CDR2 is YYEEEE.

The rearrangement links TRBV12-3 or TRBV12-4 to TRBJ2-3; TCRdb's assignment of TRBD1 cannot be checked, as there is no DNA. This CDR3 contains 16 residues. CDR3 amino acids: CASRGWGEGVPDTQYF.

The chain is built from TRBV7-9 and TRBJ1-5. The CDR3 is 12 residues long. The germline V gene has CDR1 SEHNR and CDR2 FQNEAQ (reference sequence). The chain's CDR3 is CASSLVYQPQHF.

The rearrangement uses TRBV12-3 or TRBV12-4 and TRBJ1-2; TCRdb's D call, TRBD1, is unchecked because there is no DNA. CDR3 length: 12 amino acids. CDR3 sequence: CASTLWGNGYTF.

The chain has TRBV4-3 and TRBJ1-1. The CDR3 extends over 15 amino acids. The V gene's germline CDR1 is LGHNA and CDR2 YSLEER. CDR3 amino acids: CASSQDLRGYTEAFF.

The chain has TRBV27 and TRBJ1-4; TCRdb's D gene call, TRBD1, goes unchecked for lack of DNA. The CDR3 contains 14 residues. Germline assignment: CDR1 MNHEY and CDR2 SMNVEV (reference sequence). The CDR3 region is CASTPGGEKEKLLF.

The chain has TRBV20-1 and TRBJ2-1; with no DNA, the TCRdb D assignment of TRBD2 cannot be verified. The CDR3 totals 16 residues. Germline V gene lookup returns CDR1 DFQATT and CDR2 SNEGSKA (reference sequence). This CDR3 is CSAPGLAGGIFNEQFF.

The J gene is TRBJ2-1, the V gene TRBV4-3; TCRdb lists TRBD2, though no DNA is available to test this call. Germline loops: CDR1 LGHNA, CDR2 YSLEER. This CDR3 spans 15 amino acids. CDR3 sequence: CASSLIRGGPNEQFF.

The chain recombines TRBV7-6 with TRBJ1-1; the D call from TCRdb, TRBD1, cannot be confirmed without DNA. Germline V CDR1 and CDR2: SGHVS, FNYEAQ. There are 15 residues in the CDR3. The chain's CDR3 is CASSLGGGSNTEAFF. Based on the CDR3 plus reference TRBV7-6 and TRBJ1-1, the full variable domain is GAGVSQSPRYKVTKRGQDVALRCDPISGHVSLYWYRQALGQGPEFLTYFNYEAQQDKSGLPNDRFSAERPEGSISTLTIQRTEQRDSAMYRCASSLGGGSNTEAFFGQGTRLTVV.

J is TRBJ1-5 and V is TRBV20-1; TCRdb picks TRBD1, but there is no DNA to check that call. The CDR3 is 15 residues long. Per germline, CDR1 DFQATT and CDR2 SNEGSKA (reference sequence). The CDR3: CSARGTGLVSQPQHF.

V is TRBV7-9 and J is TRBJ1-1. Germline CDR1 and CDR2: SEHNR and FQNEAQ (reference sequence). The CDR3 runs 14 residues. CDR3 protein: CASSLVGTNTEAFF.

This chain links TRBV6-4 with TRBJ1-2; TCRdb proposes TRBD1, but this gene call is untestable without DNA. Germline V lookup: CDR1 MRHNA, CDR2 SNTAGT. This CDR3 region has 14 residues. The CDR3 sequence is CASSDSTGGYGYTF.

The chain recombines TRBV4-1 with TRBJ1-1; there is no DNA to check the TCRdb D call of TRBD1. Germline CDR1 is MGHRA and CDR2 is YSYEKL. The CDR3 is made up of 17 amino acids. The CDR3: CASSPHRGQGWVAEAFF.

This chain joins TRBV12-3 or TRBV12-4 and TRBJ2-5; TCRdb's D gene call, TRBD1, goes unchecked for lack of DNA. CDR3 size: 14 residues. The CDR3 reads CASSLEGGTETQYF.

The J gene is TRBJ2-7, the V gene TRBV29-1; TCRdb gives TRBD1 as the D gene, but with no DNA this cannot be confirmed. Germline V gene lookup returns CDR1 SQVTM and CDR2 ANQGSEA. The CDR3 spans 15 residues. The CDR3 region is CSVAPPGTGVYEQYF.

The chain joins TRBV7-3 to TRBJ2-3; TCRdb indicates TRBD1, and absent DNA this call remains unverified. This CDR3 is built from 15 residues. Germline-derived CDR1 and CDR2 are SGHTA and FQGTGA. CDR3 residues: CASSKVGGAGDTQYF. The full variable domain, its missing parts supplied by reference TRBV7-3 and TRBJ2-3, is GAGVSQTPSNKVTEKGKYVELRCDPISGHTALYWYRQSLGQGPEFLIYFQGTGAADDSGLPNDRFFAVRPEGSVSTLKIQRTERGDSAVYLCASSKVGGAGDTQYFGPGTRLTVL.

CDR3: CASSHGTGAGNTIYF. This rearrangement joins TRBV4-3 to TRBJ1-3; TCRdb names TRBD1, which stays unverified in the absence of DNA. CDR1 is LGHNA, CDR2 YSLEER, per germline. The CDR3 length is 15 residues.

J is TRBJ1-4 and V is TRBV20-1; the D gene TCRdb calls, TRBD1, cannot be checked with no DNA. The CDR3 is 14 amino acids. Germline assignment: CDR1 DFQATT and CDR2 SNEGSKA (reference sequence). This CDR3 is CSAREDRNNEKLFF.

The rearrangement joins TRBV28 to TRBJ2-7; TCRdb lists TRBD1, though no DNA is available to test this call. This CDR3 comprises 15 residues. Germline CDR1 and CDR2: MDHEN and SYDVKM. This CDR3 is CASSLSGTSFYEQYF.

The chain recombines TRBV20-1 with TRBJ2-5; the D call of TRBD1 rests on TCRdb alone, since no DNA is present to check it. Germline V lookup: CDR1 DFQATT, CDR2 SNEGSKA (reference sequence). This CDR3 has 16 residues. The CDR3 loop is CSASPYRPRDQETQYF.